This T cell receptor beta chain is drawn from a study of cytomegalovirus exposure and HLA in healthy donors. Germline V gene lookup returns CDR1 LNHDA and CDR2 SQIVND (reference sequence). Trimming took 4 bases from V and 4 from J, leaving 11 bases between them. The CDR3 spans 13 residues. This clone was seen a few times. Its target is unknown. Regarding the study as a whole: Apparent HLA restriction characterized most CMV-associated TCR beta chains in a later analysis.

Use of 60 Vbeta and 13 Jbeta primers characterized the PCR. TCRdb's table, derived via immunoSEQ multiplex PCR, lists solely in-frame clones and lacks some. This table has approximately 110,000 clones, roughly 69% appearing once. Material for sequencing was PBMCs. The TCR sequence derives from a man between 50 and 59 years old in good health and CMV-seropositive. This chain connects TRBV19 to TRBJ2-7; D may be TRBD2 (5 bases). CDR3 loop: CASSTASSYEQYF. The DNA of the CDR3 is TGTGCCAGTAGTACCGCTAGCTCGTACGAGCAGTACTTC.